Following are 23 T cell receptor beta chains from one sample sequenced in a study of T cell responses to AZD1222 COVID-19 vaccine. Generated by immunoSEQ multiplex PCR, the TCRdb table keeps only in-frame clones and is missing some. The sample holds about 91,000 clones, 80% to 95% seen once. The sequencing here drew on peripheral blood, taken 28 days after the second AZD1222 dose. Receptors were obtained from an adult who received the AZD1222 COVID-19 vaccine.

Note on this clone: Other DNA sequences in the same sample also yield this CDR3. The rearrangement joins TRBV12-3 or TRBV12-4 to TRBJ1-4; D not certain. The V and J ends lost 1 base and 7 bases respectively, with 1 base between them. This CDR3 spans 11 amino acids. In DNA form, the CDR3 reads TGTGCCAGCAGTTTAGGTGAAAAACTGTTTTTT. Protein: CASSLGEKLFF.

The V call is TRBV15, the J call TRBJ2-3; TRBD1 matches 8 bases. Trimming cost V 2 bases and J 5 bases; bases outside gene matches: 6. Germline V gene data show CDR1 as LNHNV and CDR2 as YYDKDF (reference sequence). CDR3 length: 15 residues. The CDR3 here is CATSRRTGSEDTQYF. The CDR3 bases are TGTGCCACCAGCAGAAGGACAGGGTCAGAAGATACGCAGTATTTT.

The J gene is TRBJ2-7, the V gene TRBV27, with TRBD2 matching 7 bases. J lost 3 bases, V lost 3 bases, and 2 bases had no gene match. CDR3 length equals 13 residues. Looked up from germline, CDR1 is MNHEY and CDR2 is SMNVEV (reference sequence). CDR3: CASSFGGGYEQYF. The CDR3 DNA follows: TGTGCCAGCAGTTTTGGGGGGGGCTACGAGCAGTACTTC.

The chain is built from TRBV16 and TRBJ2-4; the D gene could be TRBD1 or TRBD2 (5 bases each). CDR1 is KGHSY and CDR2 is FQNENV in the germline V gene. The CDR3 is 13 amino acids. Trimming shortened V by 4 bases and J by 6 bases, and 10 bases separated the two germline ends. CDR3 nucleotides: TGTGCCAGCAGCCCGACGGGACGAAACATTCAGTACTTC. It specifies CASSPTGRNIQYF. Based on the CDR3 plus reference TRBV16 and TRBJ2-4, the full variable domain is GEEVAQTPKHLVRGEGQKAKLYCAPIKGHSYVFWYQQVLKNEFKFLISFQNENVFDETGMPKERFSAKCLPNSPCSLEIQATKLEDSAVYFCASSPTGRNIQYFGAGTRLSVL.

The DNA for the CDR3 is TGTGCCAGCTCAGACAGGTACTCTGGAAACACCATATATTTT. This sequence encodes CASSDRYSGNTIYF. This chain joins TRBV18 and TRBJ1-3, with D maybe TRBD1 (6 bases). V was cut by 5 bases and J by 0 bases, with 8 bases left in between. The CDR3 loop spans 14 amino acids. Germline V gene lookup returns CDR1 KGHSH and CDR2 LQKENI.

The chain uses TRBV11-2 and TRBJ2-7, with 14 bases aligning to TRBD2. Germline V gene sequence: CDR1 SGHAT, CDR2 FQNNGV. The CDR3 runs 17 residues. The V segment lost 3 bases and the J segment 2 bases; nucleotides outside the gene matches: 6. The CDR3, as DNA: TGTGCCAGCAGCTTCAGGACTAGCGGGGGGCCAACCTACGAGCAGTACTTC. This gives the protein CASSFRTSGGPTYEQYF.

The chain couples TRBV15 to TRBJ1-1; a possible D gene is TRBD1 (5 bases). CDR1 and CDR2 (germline): LNHNV, YYDKDF (reference sequence). Trimming left V 0 bases short and J 5 bases short, with 16 bases between. The CDR3 has 16 amino acids. The CDR3 protein is CATSRDQGSGVTEAFF. As DNA, the CDR3 is TGTGCCACCAGCAGAGATCAGGGTAGCGGGGTGACTGAAGCTTTCTTT. The full variable domain, in which reference TRBV15 and TRBJ1-1 provide the parts outside the CDR3, is DAMVIQNPRYQVTQFGKPVTLSCSQTLNHNVMYWYQQKSSQAPKLLFHYYDKDFNNEADTPDNFQSRRPNTSFCFLDIRSPGLGDTAMYLCATSRDQGSGVTEAFFGQGTRLTVV.

The gene calls are TRBV29-1 and TRBJ1-1; the match to TRBD1 covers 7 bases. This CDR3 contains 14 residues. CDR1 is SQVTM and CDR2 is ANQGSEA in the germline V gene. Germline trimming cut 7 bases from V and 5 bases from J; bases unmatched to any gene: 13. The CDR3 loop is CSALFGQGVTEAFF. The CDR3 nucleotides are TGCAGCGCCCTATTTGGGCAGGGGGTGACTGAAGCTTTCTTT.

The rearrangement uses TRBV5-5 and TRBJ1-1; 9 bases agree with TRBD1. J was trimmed by 6 bases and V by 3 bases; bases with no gene match: 12. The germline V gene has CDR1 SGHKS and CDR2 YYEKEE (reference sequence). The CDR3 has 16 residues. As DNA, the CDR3 is TGTGCCAGCAGCTCCAACGGACAGGGGATGAGCTCTGAAGCTTTCTTT. Protein: CASSSNGQGMSSEAFF.

This chain connects TRBV6-5 to TRBJ2-7, with D possibly being TRBD1 (5 bases). Trimming took off 7 bases at V and 5 bases at J, with 18 bases between the two ends. The CDR3 spans 14 residues. Germline CDR1 MNHEY, CDR2 SVGAGI. Written as DNA, the CDR3 is TGTGCCAGCACCGCCAGGGCAGGGTTTGACGAGCAGTACTTC. Translation gives CASTARAGFDEQYF.

Only one count was recorded for this clone. The chain couples TRBV30 to TRBJ1-1, with TRBD1 identical over 8 bases. The CDR3 is 14 amino acids. Germline CDR1 reads GTSNPN; CDR2 reads SVGIG (reference sequence). V was pared by 1 base and J by 1 base, with 2 bases of the junction left unmatched. CDR3 bases: TGTGCCTGGAGTGGAGGGACAGGGAACACTGAAGCTTTCTTT. Protein sequence: CAWSGGTGNTEAFF.

The chain couples TRBV6-1 to TRBJ2-2, with D possibly being TRBD2 (7 bases). CDR3 length: 16 residues. V gave up 4 bases and J gave up 0 bases, with 12 bases separating them. Per the germline V gene, CDR1 is MNHNS and CDR2 is SASEGT. The DNA of the CDR3 is TGTGCCAGCAGTGTTCTGCGGGGGCCGAACACCGGGGAGCTGTTTTTT. This sequence encodes CASSVLRGPNTGELFF.

This clone is a singleton in its sample. CDR3 protein: CASSKDGENSPLHF. The CDR3 DNA is TGTGCCAGCAGCAAAGACGGAGAAAATTCACCCCTCCACTTT. The chain combines TRBV21-1 with TRBJ1-6. TRBV21-1 is an annotated pseudogene. The length of the CDR3 is 14 residues.

This rearrangement joins TRBV18 to TRBJ2-6; D is unclear. Germline V CDR1 and CDR2: KGHSH, LQKENI. There are 15 residues in the CDR3. Trimming left V 4 bases short and J 0 bases short, with 7 bases between. The CDR3 nucleotides are TGTGCCAGCTCACTATCAGTCTCTGGGGCCAACGTCCTGACTTTC. Residues: CASSLSVSGANVLTF. The variable domain in full, with the rest retrieved from reference TRBV18 and TRBJ2-6, is NAGVMQNPRHLVRRRGQEARLRCSPMKGHSHVYWYRQLPEEGLKFMVYLQKENIIDESGMPKERFSAEFPKEGPSILRIQQVVRGDSAAYFCASSLSVSGANVLTFGAGSRLTVL.

The chain couples TRBV6-2 or TRBV6-3 to TRBJ1-2; D is unresolved. V lost 4 bases and J 6 bases, leaving 15 bases between the germline ends. Germline loops: CDR1 MNHEY, CDR2 SVGEGT. The CDR3 runs to 14 residues. CDR3 coding DNA: TGTGCCAGCAGTTCCCCGGGATCCGCGGATGGCTACACCTTC. Translated: CASSSPGSADGYTF.

J is TRBJ1-1 and V is TRBV6-5; perhaps TRBD1 as D (6 bases). The CDR3 runs 16 residues. Trimming took 0 bases from V and 5 from J, leaving 16 bases between them. Germline lookup yields CDR1 MNHEY and CDR2 SVGAGI. CDR3 amino acids: CASSYSMKGGRTEAFF. The CDR3 bases are TGTGCCAGCAGTTACTCGATGAAGGGGGGGAGAACTGAAGCTTTCTTT.

This chain links TRBV2 with TRBJ1-2; TRBD1 might be the D (5 bases). The germline CDR1 and CDR2 sequences are SNHLY and FYNNEI. Between the trimmed V and J ends, which lost 4 bases and 2 bases, there was a span of 11 bases. This CDR3 has 14 amino acids. The CDR3 sequence: CASSADRPNYGYTF. In nucleotides, the CDR3 is TGTGCCAGCAGTGCTGACAGACCCAACTATGGCTACACCTTC.

Of note for this clone: One end of the junction fails to match germline, which may point to a read error. The CDR3 reads CASREDRLNTEAFF. CDR3 bases: TGTGCCAGCAGGGAAGACAGGTTGAACACTGAAGCTTTCTTT. This chain uses TRBV2 with TRBJ1-1; D may be TRBD1 (6 bases). This CDR3 has 14 amino acids. Germline values: CDR1 SNHLY, CDR2 FYNNEI.

This chain joins TRBV27 and TRBJ1-1; perhaps TRBD1 as D (6 bases). The ends were cut back, 8 bases at V and 2 bases at J, with 12 bases in the middle. Germline values: CDR1 MNHEY, CDR2 SMNVEV (reference sequence). This CDR3 contains 13 residues. CDR3 in DNA: TGTGCCAGCTCCGGGGGCTTCAACACTGAAGCTTTCTTT. Protein: CASSGGFNTEAFF.

V and J are TRBV9 and TRBJ1-2, with D perhaps matching TRBD1 (6 bases). Germline values: CDR1 SGDLS, CDR2 YYNGEE. The germline V and J ends were trimmed by 3 bases and 9 bases, with 15 bases remaining between them. The CDR3 totals 13 residues. DNA for the CDR3: TGTGCCAGCAGCGAGGACAGACTGGGACGCTACACCTTC. It codes for CASSEDRLGRYTF.

This chain connects TRBV27 to TRBJ1-2; D gene uncertain. The CDR3 contains 16 residues. V shed 4 bases and J shed 0 bases, with 15 bases lying between them. Germline CDR1 MNHEY, CDR2 SMNVEV (reference sequence). CDR3 sequence: CASSWGGGAPNYGYTF. CDR3 DNA: TGTGCCAGCAGTTGGGGTGGAGGAGCCCCTAACTATGGCTACACCTTC.

A remark on this clone: Other DNA sequences of this sample code for an identical CDR3. The chain is built from TRBV6-2 or TRBV6-3 and TRBJ2-7; D is uncertain. The CDR3 spans 11 residues. V dropped 6 bases and J dropped 4 bases, with 7 bases sitting between them. Germline CDR1 reads MNHEY; CDR2 reads SVGEGT. The DNA for the CDR3 is TGTGCCAGCAGCCACAGTTACGAGCAGTACTTC. Its protein product is CASSHSYEQYF.

The chain carries TRBV5-1 and TRBJ1-5; 7 nucleotides line up with TRBD1. The CDR3 loop spans 16 amino acids. CDR1 is SGHRS and CDR2 is YFSETQ in the germline V gene. J lost 2 bases, V lost 4 bases, and 9 bases had no gene match. CDR3 in DNA: TGCGCCAGCAGCCCCACAGGACAGGAGGGCAATCAGCCCCAGCATTTT. It specifies CASSPTGQEGNQPQHF.